Sequencing of this T cell receptor (beta chain) was carried out in a study of blood T cell repertoires in COVID-19. This CDR3 region has 15 residues. Trimming removed 0 bases from V and 4 bases from J, with 12 bases in between. Germline assignment: CDR1 SGHTA and CDR2 FQGNSA. Source study methods: The authors estimated nucleated cell counts from reference gene primer amplification. Using immunoSEQ multiplex PCR, the repertoire was profiled, and TCRdb retains in-frame clones only, with some absent. The V and J calls and clone size are taken from that table; D and trimming were inferred from the DNA. The data contain about 200,000 clones, 80% to 90% of them singletons.

The chain couples TRBV7-2 to TRBJ1-1; D remains unclear. This receptor was taken from a middle-aged man who had recovered from COVID-19. Sequencing was performed on PBMCs or T cells enriched from blood (not recorded which). This CDR3 reads CASSLALPRSTEAFF. The CDR3 DNA reads TGTGCCAGCAGCTTAGCGTTGCCGCGTTCCACTGAAGCTTTCTTT. Variable domain in full (rest from reference TRBV7-2 and TRBJ1-1): GAGVSQSPSNKVTEKGKDVELRCDPISGHTALYWYRQSLGQGLEFLIYFQGNSAPDKSGLPSDRFSAERTGGSVSTLTIQRTQQEDSAVYLCASSLALPRSTEAFFGQGTRLTVV.